This T cell receptor (beta chain) was profiled in a study of cytotoxic CD8 clonotypes in ibrutinib-treated CLL. Across the whole study: Responses comprised about 25 partial and 2 complete; at median about 71 months, 14 remained remitted and about twelve progressed.

The length of the CDR3 is 14 residues. The germline gives CDR1 SGHDT, CDR2 YYEEEE. Losses at the gene ends were 4 bases for V and 7 bases for J; bases not matched to a gene: 7. Using immunoSEQ multiplex PCR, the repertoire was profiled, and TCRdb retains in-frame clones only, with some absent. The sample lists about 200,000 clones, approximately 70% seen once, with about 6% in the top ten. In its sample, this clone was seen a few times. Its antigen is not known. The study, taken as a whole, reports: At ibrutinib response, clonality increased, and at progression it declined back toward baseline. Few clonotypes were public, and these shrank or held steady under treatment. Baseline clonality exceeded age-matched healthy donors and tracked circulating CD8+ T-cell counts.

The chain employs TRBV5-6 and TRBJ1-5; TRBD1 agrees at 8 bases. Sequenced material: PBMCs, taken after 12 months of ibrutinib treatment. The clonotype originates from a human donor with chronic lymphocytic leukemia. The CDR3 loop reads CASSLGQGRQPQHF. The CDR3 nucleotides read TGTGCCAGCAGCCTCGGACAGGGACGGCAGCCCCAGCATTTT.